This T cell receptor beta chain was retrieved from a study of human T cells and chemical hapten exposure. In TCRdb, the RACE reads were re-called with MiXCR into one record per CDR3 protein. Seen here are about 82,000 distinct CDR3 sequences, around 6.7% observed once, and the top ten hold 1% to 1.5%. Time point indicated: patch test 2, 6 weeks after DPC sensitization. Treatment defined: therapeutic diphenylcyclopropenone sensitization with weekly scalp DPC. Whole blood that had not been fractionated was the source of extracted total RNA. The CDR3 consists of 13 residues. Germline V lookup: CDR1 SQVTM, CDR2 ANQGSEA. The V end was cut by 2 bases, the J end by 4 bases, with 10 bases between.

The receptor was isolated from a woman aged 30 to 39 with alopecia areata. Some clones in this sample may be carry-over from other donors' samples. The sequences come from whole blood, collected in connection with sensitization to the hapten diphenylcyclopropenone (DPC). V and J are TRBV29-1 and TRBJ2-3; no clear D gene. CDR3 bases: TGCAGCGTTGAATATCAGCGAGCAGATACGCAGTATTTT. As protein: CSVEYQRADTQYF.